The clone carrying this TCR beta chain appeared once. The CDR3 consists of 13 residues. Unmatched junction bases numbered 5, after V lost 5 bases and J lost 6 bases. Germline values: CDR1 WSHSY, CDR2 SAAADI. This sample stems from a study of blood T cell repertoires in COVID-19. The wider study: In each case, the material was cDNA or gDNA derived from T cells, B-cell-depleted T cells, or PBMCs.

The protocol was immunoSEQ multiplex PCR, while the TCRdb copy is restricted to in-frame clones and leaves out a portion. The sample holds about 39,000 clones, more than 70% seen once. This TCR was recovered from a man in his sixties or seventies with acute or convalescent COVID-19. V and J are TRBV10-2 and TRBJ1-1, with TRBD1 matching over 8 bases. Sample: peripheral blood. CDR3 nucleotides: TGCGCCAGCAGTTATGCAGGGGGCCCTGAAGCTTTCTTT. This sequence encodes CASSYAGGPEAFF.